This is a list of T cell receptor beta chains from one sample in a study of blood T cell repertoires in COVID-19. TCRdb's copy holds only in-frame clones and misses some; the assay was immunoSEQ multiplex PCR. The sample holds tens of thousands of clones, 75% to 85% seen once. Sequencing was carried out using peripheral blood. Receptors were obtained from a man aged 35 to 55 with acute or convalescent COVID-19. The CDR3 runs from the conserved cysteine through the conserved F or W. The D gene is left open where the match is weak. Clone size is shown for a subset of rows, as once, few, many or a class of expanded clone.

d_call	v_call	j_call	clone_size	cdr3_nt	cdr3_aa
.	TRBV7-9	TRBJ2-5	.	TGTGCCAGCAGCTTAGTTGGCAGCCAAGAGACCCAGTACTTC	CASSLVGSQETQYF
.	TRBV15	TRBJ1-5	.	TGTGCCACCAGCGTACAACGGTCGGGTCAGCCCCAGCATTTT	CATSVQRSGQPQHF
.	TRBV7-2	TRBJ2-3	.	TGTGCCAGCAGCTTCTCAGGGAGCACAGATACGCAGTATTTT	CASSFSGSTDTQYF
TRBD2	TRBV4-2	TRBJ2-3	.	TGTGCCAGCAGCCGAACTAGCGGGAGGGACACAGATACGCAGTATTTT	CASSRTSGRDTDTQYF
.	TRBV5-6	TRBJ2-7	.	TGTGCCAGCAGCTTGCCAGGGTCGAACGAGCAGTACTTC	CASSLPGSNEQYF
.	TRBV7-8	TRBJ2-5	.	TGTGCCAGCAGCTTAGCGGGGGCGACGGGAGAGACCCAGTACTTC	CASSLAGATGETQYF
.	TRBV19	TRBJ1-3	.	TGTGCCAGTAGTTCACCACAACCCCGTCCCGGCAGACTCTCTGGAAACACCATATATTTT	CASSSPQPRPGRLSGNTIYF
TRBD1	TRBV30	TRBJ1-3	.	TGTGCCTGGAGTGTACAGGGGCGGACGATCTCTGGAAACACCATATATTTT	CAWSVQGRTISGNTIYF
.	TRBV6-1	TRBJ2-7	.	TGTGCCAGCAGTGAAGGGCAGGAGGTAAAGCAGTACTTC	CASSEGQEVKQYF
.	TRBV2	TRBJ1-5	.	TGTGCCAGCAGTGAAGTAAGGGCCGGGGGACAGCCCCAGCATTTT	CASSEVRAGGQPQHF
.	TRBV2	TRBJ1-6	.	TGTGCCAGCAGCAGGACAGAGAATTCACCCCTCCACTTT	CASSRTENSPLHF
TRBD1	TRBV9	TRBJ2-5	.	TGTGCCAGCAGCGTAGAGGTAAACAGGGGGACCCAGTACTTC	CASSVEVNRGTQYF
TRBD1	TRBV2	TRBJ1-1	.	TGTGCCAGCAGTGAAAGATCAGGGGGCACTGAAGCTTTCTTT	CASSERSGGTEAFF
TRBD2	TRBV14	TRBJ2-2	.	TGTGCCAGCAGCCCCCCGGGACTAGCGAACACCGGGGAGCTGTTTTTT	CASSPPGLANTGELFF
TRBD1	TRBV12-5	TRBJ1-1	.	TGTGCTAGTGGCTCCCCGGGACAGGGGAGCACTGAAGCTTTCTTT	CASGSPGQGSTEAFF
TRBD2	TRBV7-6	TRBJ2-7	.	TGTGCCAGCAGCTCTGGACTAGCGGGTTTGTACGAGCAGTACTTC	CASSSGLAGLYEQYF
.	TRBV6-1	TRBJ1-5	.	TGTGCCAGCAGTGAAAGGGGACGGGAGGAACAGCCCCAGCATTTT	CASSERGREEQPQHF
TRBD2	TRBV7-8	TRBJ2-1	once	TGTGCCAGCAGCTTCCAACCGACTAGCGCCTCCTACAATGAGCAGTTCTTC	CASSFQPTSASYNEQFF
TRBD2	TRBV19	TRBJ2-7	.	TGTGCCAGTAGTTCGGGACTAGCGCCCTACGAGCAGTACTTC	CASSSGLAPYEQYF
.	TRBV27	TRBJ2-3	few	TGTGCCAGCAGTTTAGTAAGCTCCACAGATACGCAGTATTTT	CASSLVSSTDTQYF
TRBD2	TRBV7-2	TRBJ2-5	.	TGTGCCAGCAGCTTAGCCTTTGCCCTAGCGGGGGTCCAAGAGACCCAGTACTTC	CASSLAFALAGVQETQYF
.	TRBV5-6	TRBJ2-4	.	TGTGCCAGCAGCTTGTATGGCAGGGGTAGAGCCAAAAACATTCAGTACTTC	CASSLYGRGRAKNIQYF
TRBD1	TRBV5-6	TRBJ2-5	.	TGTGCCAGCAGCCAGAGACGGGACAGGGGTAAAGAGACCCAGTACTTC	CASSQRRDRGKETQYF
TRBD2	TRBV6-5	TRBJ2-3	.	TGTGCCAGCAGTTTAGCGGGGGGGCGGACAGATACGCAGTATTTT	CASSLAGGRTDTQYF
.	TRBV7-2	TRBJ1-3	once	TGTGCCAGCAGCTTAGTAAGCCCGCCGGGGAACACCATATATTTT	CASSLVSPPGNTIYF
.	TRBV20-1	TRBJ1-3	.	TGCAGTGCTAGTCCGCCTTCGGTGAACACCATATATTTT	CSASPPSVNTIYF
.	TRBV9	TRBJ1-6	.	TGTGCCAGCAGCGCCACCGACGGGAGTAATTCACCCCTCCACTTT	CASSATDGSNSPLHF
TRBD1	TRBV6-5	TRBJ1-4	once	TGTGCCAGCATGGACAGGGGACGCCACGAAAAACTGTTTTTT	CASMDRGRHEKLFF
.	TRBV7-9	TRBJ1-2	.	TGTGCCAGCAGCTTAGACGGGGGGATCAATGGCTACACCTTC	CASSLDGGINGYTF
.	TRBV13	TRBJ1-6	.	TGTGCCAGCACCAATCGGCGGTCGAGCTCCTATAATTCACCCCTCCACTTT	CASTNRRSSSYNSPLHF
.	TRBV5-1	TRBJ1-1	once	TGCGCCAGCAGCTGGGACTCCGGAGGGATGAACACTGAAGCTTTCTTT	CASSWDSGGMNTEAFF
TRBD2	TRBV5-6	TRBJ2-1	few	TGTGCCAGCAGCAAACCGGGACTAGCGGGAGGAAAGGCGCAGTTCTTC	CASSKPGLAGGKAQFF
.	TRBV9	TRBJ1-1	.	TGTGCCAGCAGCGTAGGGGGGCGCACTGAAGCTTTCTTT	CASSVGGRTEAFF
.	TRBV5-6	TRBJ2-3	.	TGTGCCAGCAGCTTGAAGAGTACAGATACGCAGTATTTT	CASSLKSTDTQYF
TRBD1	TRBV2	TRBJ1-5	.	TGTGCCAGCAGTGTGGACAGGGGGCTGAGCAATCAGCCCCAGCATTTT	CASSVDRGLSNQPQHF
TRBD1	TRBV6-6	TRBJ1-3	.	TGTGCCAGCAGTTACTCGACAGGGGGGTCGGGAAACACCATATATTTT	CASSYSTGGSGNTIYF
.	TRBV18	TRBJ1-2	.	TGTGCCAGCTCAACACCAGTCAGGACAGCTAGTTATGGCTACACCTTC	CASSTPVRTASYGYTF
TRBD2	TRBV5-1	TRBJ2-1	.	TGCGCCAGCAGCTTGGACCCTAGCGGCCTTTACAATGAGCAGTTCTTC	CASSLDPSGLYNEQFF
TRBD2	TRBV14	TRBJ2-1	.	TGTGCCGGCAGCCAAGGGACTAGCGGGGGGTACAATGAGCAGTTCTTC	CAGSQGTSGGYNEQFF
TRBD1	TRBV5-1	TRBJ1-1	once	TGCGCCAGCAGCTTAACCGGGACAGGGCAAACTGAAGCTTTCTTT	CASSLTGTGQTEAFF
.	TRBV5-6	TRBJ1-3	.	TGTGCCAGCAGCTTCTACGGGGATCCTGGAAACACCATATATTTT	CASSFYGDPGNTIYF
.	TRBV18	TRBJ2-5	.	TGTGCCAGCTTCCAGGGAGGGGGCCAAGAGACCCAGTACTTC	CASFQGGGQETQYF
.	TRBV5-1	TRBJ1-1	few	TGCGCCAGCAGCTTGGGTGGGGGGGAGAACACTGAAGCTTTCTTT	CASSLGGGENTEAFF
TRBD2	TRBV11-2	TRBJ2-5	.	TGTGCCAGCAGCGGGCGACTAGCGAGCCAAGAGACCCAGTACTTC	CASSGRLASQETQYF
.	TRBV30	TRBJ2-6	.	TGTGCCTGGAGTGTTGGCGGCTCTGGGGCCAACGTCCTGACTTTC	CAWSVGGSGANVLTF
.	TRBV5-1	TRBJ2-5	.	TGCGCCAGCAGCCTGACAAGAGAGACCCAGTACTTC	CASSLTRETQYF
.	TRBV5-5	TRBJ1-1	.	TGTGCCAGCAGCCGGAGGGATACTGAAGCTTTCTTT	CASSRRDTEAFF
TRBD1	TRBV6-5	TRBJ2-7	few	TGTGCCAGCAGAATGCCGGGACAGAGACCCTACGAGCAGTACTTC	CASRMPGQRPYEQYF
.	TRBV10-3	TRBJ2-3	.	TGTGCCATCAGTGAGAGGGACAATACGCAGTATTTT	CAISERDNTQYF